The T cell receptor beta chain described here comes from a study of T cell responses to AZD1222 COVID-19 vaccine. Regarding the study as a whole: Donors skewed white British and female; clonal diversity was possibly underestimated.

Regarding this clone: The target antigen is unknown.

Losses at the gene ends were 3 bases for V and 3 bases for J; bases not matched to a gene: 9. The CDR3 is 16 amino acids. CDR1 is LGHDT and CDR2 is YNNKEL in the germline V gene (reference sequence). Sequenced by immunoSEQ multiplex PCR; TCRdb stores in-frame clones only, minus some. The sample consists of over 100,000 clones, 80% to 90% of them appearing once. The chain has TRBV3-1 (or the pseudogene TRBV3-2) and TRBJ2-7; TRBD1 matches 9 bases. This clonotype was obtained from an adult in good health. The specimen was peripheral blood, collected on day 0 of AZD1222 vaccination. DNA of the CDR3: TGTGCCAGCAGCCAGGTCCCGACAGGGGGATACTACGAGCAGTACTTC. Translating it yields CASSQVPTGGYYEQYF.